This entry concerns a single T cell receptor (beta chain). Its target is unknown. Germline V gene data show CDR1 as SGHVS and CDR2 as FNYEAQ. This CDR3 region has 17 residues. V was clipped by 1 base and J by 3 bases; unmatched bases: 6. This sample was included in a study of T cell responses to AZD1222 COVID-19 vaccine. Points from the study as a whole: Two doses of AZD1222 preceded a rise in Spike-specific TCR breadth and depth. Close to half of all spike-specific TCRs reportedly target regions of the variants that are unmutated. Seropositive AZD1222 recipients at baseline numbered only five or six.

The data were produced by immunoSEQ multiplex PCR, yet TCRdb's version contains in-frame clones alone and is incomplete. This repertoire shows around 25,000 clones, 87% found once; its top ten account for 34%. The material sequenced was peripheral blood, taken 28 days after the second AZD1222 dose. This rearrangement joins TRBV7-6 to TRBJ2-3; 11 positions agree with TRBD2. The receptor was derived from an adult who received the AZD1222 COVID-19 vaccine. The CDR3: CASSLEGASGRTDTQYF. The CDR3 bases are TGTGCCAGCAGCTTAGAGGGGGCTAGCGGGAGGACAGATACGCAGTATTTT.